Below, 29 T cell receptor beta chains from the same sample are listed, as sequenced in a study of CD8 T cells in ankylosing spondylitis. Antigen specificity for these receptors is unknown. Study-wide results and limits: Characteristic, it appeared, of ankylosing spondylitis blood was a TCR beta motif of roughly eight highly homologous variants.

In TCRdb, the 5' RACE reads were re-called with MiXCR into one record per CDR3 protein. The table shows a few hundred thousand distinct CDR3 sequences, with roughly 15% occurring only once. Sequencing was done on a sample of blood, either unsorted or a sorted T cell fraction (not recorded which). The receptors come from a male donor with ankylosing spondylitis.

This clonotype was detected a few times. This chain connects TRBV7-9 to TRBJ1-4; weak D call: TRBD1 (5 bases). V gave up 4 bases and J gave up 4 bases, with 7 bases separating them. This CDR3 has 13 amino acids. Germline loops: CDR1 SEHNR, CDR2 FQNEAQ (reference sequence). Here the CDR3 reads CASSSGRNEKLFF. DNA for the CDR3: TGTGCCAGCAGCTCGGGGCGTAATGAAAAACTGTTTTTT.

The chain recombines TRBV11-2 with TRBJ1-3, with D unresolved. CDR3 length: 16 residues. Deletions cut 1 base from V and 2 bases from J, with 12 bases between. The germline CDR1 and CDR2 sequences are SGHAT and FQNNGV. The CDR3 DNA is TGTGCCAGCAGCTTAGGTCTGGTTACCGCTGGAAACACCATATATTTT. It specifies CASSLGLVTAGNTIYF.

This clonotype has only a few counts. The V and J genes are TRBV6-1 and TRBJ2-7; D is perhaps TRBD1 (5 bases). The CDR3 loop spans 16 amino acids. V gave up 4 bases and J gave up 0 bases, with 16 bases separating them. CDR1 is MNHNS and CDR2 is SASEGT in the germline V gene. In nucleotides, the CDR3 is TGTGCCAGCAGTGGGAAGGGGTCCTCGGGCTCCTACGAGCAGTACTTC. Translating gives CASSGKGSSGSYEQYF.

This clonotype was counted between two and nine times. The chain uses TRBV7-2 and TRBJ1-1; D gene unclear. The V gene's germline CDR1 is SGHTA and CDR2 FQGNSA. This CDR3 spans 15 amino acids. Trimming removed 1 base at V and 8 bases at J, with 17 bases between. The CDR3 coding sequence is TGTGCCAGCAGCTTAGGGGTAGGCCGCCTTGTCGAAGCTTTCTTT. Protein: CASSLGVGRLVEAFF. Filled out from reference TRBV7-2 and TRBJ1-1, the complete variable domain reads GAGVSQSPSNKVTEKGKDVELRCDPISGHTALYWYRQSLGQGLEFLIYFQGNSAPDKSGLPSDRFSAERTGGSVSTLTIQRTQQEDSAVYLCASSLGVGRLVEAFFGQGTRLTVV.

This clonotype was recorded at least ten times. The chain employs TRBV6-1 and TRBJ2-3; perhaps TRBD2 as D (7 bases). The V gene's germline CDR1 is MNHNS and CDR2 SASEGT. V lost 6 bases and J 4 bases, leaving 23 bases between the germline ends. The CDR3 spans 17 residues. CDR3 nucleotide sequence: TGTGCCAGCAGACCTCGGGGCGGGGGCCTCAGGGCAGATACGCAGTATTTT. Translating gives CASRPRGGGLRADTQYF.

V and J are TRBV6-5 and TRBJ1-3; D possibly corresponds to TRBD1 (5 bases). The CDR3 has 15 residues. V shed 0 bases and J shed 3 bases, with 9 bases lying between them. Germline CDR1 and CDR2: MNHEY and SVGAGI. CDR3 loop: CASSYSGGGGNTIYF. As DNA, the CDR3 is TGTGCCAGCAGTTACTCGGGGGGAGGTGGAAACACCATATATTTT.

The CDR3 DNA reads TGCAGTGCTCAAGCTCTAGGACAGGGGACCCCTGAAGCTTTCTTT. It is translated as CSAQALGQGTPEAFF. The rearrangement uses TRBV20-1 and TRBJ1-1; 9 positions match TRBD1. V was clipped by 5 bases and J by 6 bases; unmatched bases: 13. Germline V gene lookup returns CDR1 DFQATT and CDR2 SNEGSKA (reference sequence). The CDR3 length is 15 residues.

The genes are TRBV12-3 or TRBV12-4 and TRBJ2-5; D ambiguous. V was trimmed by 5 bases and J by 7 bases, leaving 11 bases between them. There are 12 residues in the CDR3. CDR3 bases: TGTGCCAGCAGTCCAAAATTGGTGACCCAGTACTTC. Its translation: CASSPKLVTQYF.

This chain connects TRBV7-2 to TRBJ2-1; D is unresolved. CDR1 SGHTA and CDR2 FQGNSA come from the germline V gene. The CDR3 runs 15 residues. Trimming removed 1 base from V and 7 bases from J, with 14 bases in between. CDR3 sequence (DNA): TGTGCCAGCAGCTTAGAGGCTAGTCTTTGGAATGAGCAGTTCTTC. Protein sequence: CASSLEASLWNEQFF.

This clonotype came up a few times. The V call is TRBV27, the J call TRBJ1-1, with D possibly being TRBD1 (5 bases). Germline CDR1 MNHEY, CDR2 SMNVEV (reference sequence). Trimming pared 7 bases from V and 5 bases from J, leaving 20 bases between. The CDR3 is made up of 15 amino acids. The CDR3 sequence is CASKESRDSRTEAFF. The DNA for the CDR3 is TGTGCCAGCAAAGAGTCGAGGGACTCTAGGACTGAAGCTTTCTTT.

This clonotype was seen more than once but under ten times. This sequence joins TRBV5-1 and TRBJ2-7; TRBD2 matches 8 bases. The CDR3 consists of 13 residues. With V trimmed by 6 bases and J by 3 bases, 5 bases remained unmatched. Germline loops: CDR1 SGHRS, CDR2 YFSETQ. CDR3 loop: CASKREWVYEQYF. CDR3 DNA: TGCGCCAGCAAGCGGGAGTGGGTCTACGAGCAGTACTTC. Combining the CDR3 with reference TRBV5-1 and TRBJ2-7 gives the whole variable domain KAGVTQTPRYLIKTRGQQVTLSCSPISGHRSVSWYQQTPGQGLQFLFEYFSETQRNKGNFPGRFSGRQFSNSRSEMNVSTLELGDSALYLCASKREWVYEQYFGPGTRLTVT.

This clonotype appeared a few times. This chain joins TRBV2 and TRBJ1-6; possibly TRBD1 for D (6 bases). The V end was cut by 7 bases, the J end by 10 bases, with 20 bases between. This CDR3 spans 15 amino acids. Germline loops: CDR1 SNHLY, CDR2 FYNNEI. The CDR3 loop is CASIVGGPLGSPLHF. CDR3 DNA sequence: TGTGCCAGCATCGTGGGGGGCCCCCTGGGATCACCCCTCCACTTT.

This clonotype was counted between two and nine times. V gene TRBV2 combines with J gene TRBJ2-2; 8 positions agree with TRBD1. CDR3 length equals 15 residues. Trimming removed 5 bases from V and 4 bases from J; junction bases left unmatched: 6. From germline, CDR1 is SNHLY and CDR2 FYNNEI. CDR3 residues: CASSYQGASTGELFF. The CDR3 DNA sequence: TGTGCCAGCAGTTACCAGGGGGCCAGCACCGGGGAGCTGTTTTTT. Full variable domain (rest looked up from reference TRBV2 and TRBJ2-2): EPEVTQTPSHQVTQMGQEVILRCVPISNHLYFYWYRQILGQKVEFLVSFYNNEISEKSEIFDDQFSVERPDGSNFTLKIRSTKLEDSAMYFCASSYQGASTGELFFGEGSRLTVL.

The table lists this clonotype with a few counts. The rearrangement uses TRBV24-1 and TRBJ2-1; no clear D gene. V lost 5 bases and J lost 9, with 16 bases in between. This CDR3 has 14 residues. The germline V gene has CDR1 KGHDR and CDR2 SFDVKD. CDR3 bases: TGTGCCACCAGTGGCCCCCCCGCGCCGGGTGAGCAGTTCTTC. Translated, it gives CATSGPPAPGEQFF.

This clonotype was observed a few times. CDR3 DNA sequence: TGTGCCAGCAGTGGGACAGGGGGGACGGATGAGCAGTTCTTC. Protein sequence: CASSGTGGTDEQFF. The chain employs TRBV2 and TRBJ2-1; 10 bases line up with TRBD1. CDR1 SNHLY and CDR2 FYNNEI come from the germline V gene. This CDR3 has 14 amino acids. The trim removed 4 bases at V and 8 bases at J, leaving 5 bases unmatched.

J is TRBJ2-5 and V is TRBV29-1; TRBD2 matches at 7 bases. V lost 4 bases to trimming and J lost 0 bases; unmatched junction nucleotides: 5. The CDR3 contains 14 residues. CDR1 SQVTM and CDR2 ANQGSEA come from the germline V gene. Here the CDR3 reads CSVVGGEYQETQYF. In nucleotides, the CDR3 is TGCAGCGTTGTTGGGGGGGAGTACCAAGAGACCCAGTACTTC.

This clonotype was seen repeatedly, ten times or more. CDR3 nucleotide sequence: TGCAGCGTTAAGTGGCAGTCTACAAACGAGCAGTACTTC. It specifies CSVKWQSTNEQYF. The V call is TRBV29-1, the J call TRBJ2-7; D unresolved. The CDR3 sequence is 13 residues long. V was cut by 5 bases and J by 5 bases, with 16 bases left in between. Germline lookup yields CDR1 SQVTM and CDR2 ANQGSEA.

The table lists this clonotype with many counts. The chain couples TRBV12-3 or TRBV12-4 to TRBJ2-7; 10 bases agree with TRBD2. This CDR3 has 15 residues. The ends lost 5 bases at V and 4 bases at J; junction bases unmatched: 8. CDR3 in amino acids: CASSPLAGGWYEQYF. The CDR3 nucleotides are TGTGCCAGCAGTCCATTAGCGGGAGGTTGGTACGAGCAGTACTTC.

The rearrangement joins TRBV29-1 to TRBJ1-1, with a possible D match to TRBD1 (6 bases). The CDR3 is 13 amino acids. CDR1 SQVTM and CDR2 ANQGSEA come from the germline V gene. V was trimmed by 4 bases and J by 11 bases, leaving 20 bases between them. The CDR3 coding sequence is TGCAGCGTTGTACCAAAACTGGGGGCGCTGGCTTTCTTT. As protein: CSVVPKLGALAFF.

The chain links TRBV25-1 to TRBJ2-7; either TRBD1 or TRBD2 may supply D (6 bases each). The CDR3 has 14 amino acids. Trimming took 3 bases from V and 5 from J, leaving 14 bases between them. CDR1 and CDR2 from the germline V gene are MGHDK and SYGVNS. DNA for the CDR3: TGTGCCAGCAGTGAGCCACGGGGGCGGAACGAGCAGTACTTC. Translated, it gives CASSEPRGRNEQYF.

The V gene is TRBV9, the J gene TRBJ1-2, with D tentatively TRBD1 (6 bases). CDR1 and CDR2 (germline): SGDLS, YYNGEE. Deletions cut 3 bases from V and 2 bases from J, with 11 bases between. This CDR3 comprises 14 residues. CDR3: CASSGRGRNYGYTF. For the CDR3, the DNA is TGTGCCAGCAGCGGCAGGGGTCGAAACTATGGCTACACCTTC.

There are a few counts of this clonotype. The rearrangement uses TRBV6-1 and TRBJ2-7; no clear D. CDR1 is MNHNS, CDR2 SASEGT, per germline. The CDR3 has 15 amino acids. The V end lost 4 bases, the J end lost 0 bases, and 13 bases lay between the germline ends. In DNA form, the CDR3 reads TGTGCCAGCAGTGGAGGCCGCGGTGTCTCCTACGAGCAGTACTTC. It translates to CASSGGRGVSYEQYF.

This clonotype was detected many times. V gene TRBV7-9 combines with J gene TRBJ2-7; D is unclear. Looked up from germline, CDR1 is SEHNR and CDR2 is FQNEAQ (reference sequence). V lost 2 bases and J lost 2, with 10 bases in between. This CDR3 is 14 amino acids long. Written as DNA, the CDR3 is TGTGCCAGCAGCTTACAGCAGGCTACCTACGAGCAGTACTTC. Protein: CASSLQQATYEQYF.

Turning to this clonotype: The junction does not match germline at one end; this may be a read error. The rearrangement links TRBV12-3 or TRBV12-4 to TRBJ1-4; D unresolved. This CDR3 contains 13 residues. The CDR3 protein is CASSLANREKLFF. DNA of the CDR3: TGTGCCAGCAGTCTAGCTAATCGGGAAAAACTGTTTTTT.

This clonotype was detected ten times or more. The chain is built from TRBV24-1 and TRBJ2-3; no clear D gene. CDR1 KGHDR and CDR2 SFDVKD come from the germline V gene. This CDR3 region has 12 residues. V gave up 5 bases and J gave up 2 bases, with 4 bases separating them. The CDR3 here is CATSVDTDTQYF. The DNA for the CDR3 is TGTGCCACCAGTGTCGACACAGATACGCAGTATTTT.

This rearrangement joins TRBV4-2 to TRBJ2-3, with TRBD2 matching over 7 bases. The germline V gene encodes CDR1 LGHNA and CDR2 YNFKEQ. Germline trimming cut 4 bases from V and 5 bases from J; bases unmatched to any gene: 15. This CDR3 has 17 amino acids. The CDR3 here is CASSRLMAGAAGDTQYF. In nucleotides, the CDR3 is TGTGCCAGCAGCCGCCTGATGGCGGGAGCAGCGGGAGATACGCAGTATTTT.

In its sample, this clonotype was seen a few times. This chain links TRBV10-3 with TRBJ2-3; TRBD2 might be the D (5 bases). CDR3 length equals 13 residues. Looked up from germline, CDR1 is ENHRY and CDR2 is SYGVKD. Trimming shortened V by 4 bases and J by 0 bases, and 5 bases separated the two germline ends. In nucleotides, the CDR3 is TGTGCCATCAGTGCTAGCAGCACAGATACGCAGTATTTT. Protein sequence: CAISASSTDTQYF.

This chain connects TRBV20-1 to TRBJ2-2; possibly TRBD1 or TRBD2 for D (5 bases each). CDR3 size: 13 residues. Germline-derived CDR1 and CDR2 are DFQATT and SNEGSKA (reference sequence). V shed 5 bases and J shed 6 bases, with 13 bases lying between them. The CDR3 nucleotides read TGCAGTGCTTCCGTGGTGGGGGCCGGGGAGCTGTTTTTT. It specifies CSASVVGAGELFF.

This clonotype was seen a few times. This sequence joins TRBV5-1 and TRBJ1-5; no clear D gene. CDR3 size: 13 residues. CDR1 is SGHRS, CDR2 YFSETQ, per germline. V was pared by 5 bases and J by 0 bases, with 6 bases between. For the CDR3, the DNA is TGCGCCAGCAGTGCCGGTAGCAATCAGCCCCAGCATTTT. Protein product: CASSAGSNQPQHF. Full variable domain (rest looked up from reference TRBV5-1 and TRBJ1-5): KAGVTQTPRYLIKTRGQQVTLSCSPISGHRSVSWYQQTPGQGLQFLFEYFSETQRNKGNFPGRFSGRQFSNSRSEMNVSTLELGDSALYLCASSAGSNQPQHFGDGTRLSIL.